Sequencing of this TCR beta chain was carried out in a study of cytomegalovirus exposure and HLA in healthy donors. Study-wide results and limits: There were some public TCRs occurring in many donors, but most TCR sequences were rare. Earlier results showed most TCR beta V segments being productive about 87% or about 30% of the time.

This CDR3 region has 14 residues. The germline V gene has CDR1 GTSNPN and CDR2 SVGIG (reference sequence). Trimming at V came to 4 bases and at J to 7 bases, leaving 8 bases not matched to a gene. 60 Vbeta and 13 Jbeta primers were used in PCR. TCRdb keeps only in-frame clones here, not all; method: immunoSEQ multiplex PCR. The sample gives 130,000 or so clones, 75% to 85% of which show up once; about 1.8% is in the top ten. Note on this clone: The antigen is not known.

The source of this sequence is a man aged 35 to 55 in good health and CMV-seronegative. The rearrangement uses TRBV30 and TRBJ2-2, with TRBD1 matching over 8 bases. The sequenced sample was PBMCs. This chain's CDR3 is CAWTRQGSFGELFF. CDR3 coding DNA: TGTGCCTGGACCCGACAGGGGAGTTTCGGGGAGCTGTTTTTT. The full variable domain, its missing parts supplied by reference TRBV30 and TRBJ2-2, is SQTIHQWPATLVQPVGSPLSLECTVEGTSNPNLYWYRQAAGRGLQLLFYSVGIGQISSEVPQNLSASRPQDRQFILSSKKLLLSDSGFYLCAWTRQGSFGELFFGEGSRLTVL.